One and the same sample provided the 16 T cell receptor beta chains below, sequenced in a study of T cells in Graves' hyperthyroidism and ophthalmopathy. Authors of the study amplified TCR beta CDR3 regions from RNA transcripts. The HTBI primer set was used in a first-round RT-PCR of the TCR CDR3. TCRdb re-derived calls from the multiplex PCR reads in MiXCR, one entry per CDR3 protein. Of 700,000 or so distinct CDR3 sequences listed, 15% to 20% are singletons. The source material was blood. All receptors derive from a man aged 18 to 35 with Graves' hyperthyroidism.

This clonotype occurred many times. The chain has TRBV27 and TRBJ2-4; D call uncertain. Per the germline V gene, CDR1 is MNHEY and CDR2 is SMNVEV (reference sequence). The CDR3 length is 13 residues. The ends were cut back, 2 bases at V and 5 bases at J, with 7 bases in the middle. The CDR3 DNA reads as TGTGCCAGCAGTTTAAACAGACAAAACATTCAGTACTTC. Translating gives CASSLNRQNIQYF.

This clonotype has just a few counts. The rearrangement links TRBV24-1 to TRBJ1-4; D gene ambiguous. With 3 bases removed from V and 8 bases from J, the gap between germline ends came to 6 bases. Germline V CDR1 and CDR2: KGHDR, SFDVKD. The CDR3 is 12 residues long. In DNA form, the CDR3 reads TGTGCCACCAGTGATGGTGGGGAAAAACTGTTTTTT. This translates into CATSDGGEKLFF.

The chain couples TRBV12-3 or TRBV12-4 to TRBJ2-2, with 8 positions matching TRBD1. The J segment lost 3 bases and the V segment lost 5 bases, leaving 8 bases of the junction unmatched. The CDR3 covers 16 residues. CDR3 loop: CASSIGGQEYTGELFF. The CDR3 coding sequence is TGTGCCAGCAGTATAGGGGGACAGGAGTACACCGGGGAGCTGTTTTTT.

This clonotype was seen a few times. This chain connects TRBV7-9 to TRBJ1-5, with D tentatively TRBD1 (6 bases). Per the germline V gene, CDR1 is SEHNR and CDR2 is FQNEAQ (reference sequence). This CDR3 comprises 16 residues. The V end lost 4 bases, the J end lost 0 bases, and 13 bases lay between the germline ends. The CDR3 sequence: CASSWWGLDSNQPQHF. The DNA of the CDR3 is TGTGCCAGCAGCTGGTGGGGGCTAGATAGCAATCAGCCCCAGCATTTT.

The rearrangement joins TRBV19 to TRBJ2-3; 7 nucleotides align to TRBD2. Trimming took 6 bases from V and 3 from J; bases not matched to a gene: 9. Per germline, CDR1 LNHDA and CDR2 SQIVND (reference sequence). The CDR3 has 15 amino acids. The CDR3 region has the DNA TGTGCCAGTAGCCTTGGGGAGGGCCTAACAGATACGCAGTATTTT. Protein sequence: CASSLGEGLTDTQYF.

The gene calls are TRBV30 and TRBJ2-5, with TRBD2 matching over 9 bases. The CDR3 is 13 amino acids. The germline V gene has CDR1 GTSNPN and CDR2 SVGIG (reference sequence). V lost 0 bases to trimming and J lost 4 bases; unmatched junction nucleotides: 0. The CDR3 region is CAWSVTSGETQYF. The CDR3 DNA reads as TGTGCCTGGAGTGTGACTAGCGGAGAGACCCAGTACTTC.

CDR3 coding DNA: TGTGCCAGCAGCTCAGGGGGATGGGACACTGAAGCTTTCTTT. Protein sequence: CASSSGGWDTEAFF. The V gene is TRBV7-9, the J gene TRBJ1-1; TRBD1 agrees at 7 bases. Losses at the gene ends were 4 bases for V and 3 bases for J; bases not matched to a gene: 5. Germline CDR1 reads SEHNR; CDR2 reads FQNEAQ (reference sequence). The CDR3 is 14 amino acids.

This clonotype was seen ten or more times. This chain uses TRBV7-9 with TRBJ2-7; tentative D call: TRBD1 (5 bases). CDR3 length: 12 amino acids. V was clipped by 5 bases and J by 3 bases, with 8 bases between them. Germline CDR1 SEHNR, CDR2 FQNEAQ (reference sequence). This CDR3 is CASSPDNYEQYF. In DNA form, the CDR3 reads TGTGCCAGCAGCCCGGACAACTACGAGCAGTACTTC.

This clonotype came up a few times. The V call is TRBV7-2, the J call TRBJ1-5, with 9 bases identical to TRBD1. V gave up 5 bases and J gave up 0 bases; unmatched junction bases: 8. The CDR3 spans 17 residues. Looked up from germline, CDR1 is SGHTA and CDR2 is FQGNSA. The CDR3 reads CASSAGQGPFSNQPQHF. The CDR3 DNA reads TGTGCCAGCAGCGCGGGACAGGGCCCTTTTAGCAATCAGCCCCAGCATTTT.

J is TRBJ2-5 and V is TRBV2; D is perhaps TRBD1 or TRBD2 (5 bases each). Trimming shortened V by 7 bases and J by 1 base, and 16 bases separated the two germline ends. CDR1 and CDR2 from the germline V gene are SNHLY and FYNNEI. This CDR3 spans 15 amino acids. As DNA, the CDR3 is TGTGCCAGCACTGAGGGCTGGGGGAGCCAAGAGACCCAGTACTTC. It yields the protein CASTEGWGSQETQYF.

This clonotype has at least ten counts. This chain links TRBV18 with TRBJ1-5; D not resolved. V shed 0 bases and J shed 1 base, with 10 bases lying between them. Germline-derived CDR1 and CDR2 are KGHSH and LQKENI. This CDR3 is built from 16 residues. DNA for the CDR3: TGTGCCAGCTCACCACCGGCGGAACGGAGCAATCAGCCCCAGCATTTT. Its translation: CASSPPAERSNQPQHF.

The chain uses TRBV20-1 and TRBJ2-5; 7 bases match TRBD1. CDR1 and CDR2 (germline): DFQATT, SNEGSKA (reference sequence). The CDR3 spans 12 residues. Losses at the gene ends were 6 bases for V and 5 bases for J; bases not matched to a gene: 6. The CDR3 protein is CSAEGAKETQYF. Here the CDR3 DNA reads TGCAGTGCCGAGGGGGCTAAGGAGACCCAGTACTTC.

At least ten counts were recorded for this clonotype. The rearrangement uses TRBV30 and TRBJ2-4; 7 nucleotides align to TRBD1. Germline-derived CDR1 and CDR2 are GTSNPN and SVGIG (reference sequence). The length of the CDR3 is 14 residues. V lost 0 bases, J lost 7 bases, and 6 bases stayed unmatched. This CDR3 is CAWSVQGPRNIQYF. CDR3 sequence (DNA): TGTGCCTGGAGTGTACAGGGGCCCAGGAACATTCAGTACTTC.

This clonotype was picked up a small number of times. V and J are TRBV7-8 and TRBJ2-6, with D tentatively TRBD1 (6 bases). The germline CDR1 and CDR2 sequences are SGHVS and FQNEAQ. The CDR3 covers 15 residues. Trimming cost V 5 bases and J 3 bases, with 11 bases left between them. CDR3 protein: CASSQGMYGANVLTF. The CDR3 nucleotides read TGTGCCAGCAGCCAGGGGATGTATGGGGCCAACGTCCTGACTTTC.

In its sample, this clonotype was seen a few times. This chain connects TRBV5-4 to TRBJ1-1; D is undetermined. The CDR3 totals 14 residues. Germline CDR1 SGHNT, CDR2 YYREEE (reference sequence). With 0 bases removed from V and 1 base from J, the gap between germline ends came to 7 bases. The CDR3, as DNA: TGTGCCAGCAGCTTGGACCAGGCGAACACTGAAGCTTTCTTT. Translation: CASSLDQANTEAFF.

This clonotype was recorded at least ten times. This sequence joins TRBV12-5 and TRBJ2-3, with 8 bases fitting TRBD1. The CDR3 has 18 amino acids. CDR1 is LGHNT and CDR2 is FRNRAP in the germline V gene. Trimming at V came to 0 bases and at J to 0 bases, leaving 8 bases not matched to a gene. The CDR3 DNA sequence: TGTGCTAGTGGTTTGGTGAGGACAGGGACCCTTAGCACAGATACGCAGTATTTT. This sequence encodes CASGLVRTGTLSTDTQYF.